These 5 T cell receptor beta chains share one sample of origin, sequenced in a study of cytomegalovirus exposure and HLA in healthy donors. The primer mix had 60 Vbeta and 13 Jbeta primers. The repertoire was sequenced with immunoSEQ multiplex PCR; TCRdb's copy has only in-frame clones and lacks some. Here the sample spans roughly 100,000 clones, around 73% being singletons. Sequencing input: PBMCs. Source of these receptors: a woman between 55 and 75 years old in good health and CMV-seronegative.

The chain combines TRBV4-1 with TRBJ2-7; D is undetermined. CDR3 size: 15 residues. Germline loops: CDR1 MGHRA, CDR2 YSYEKL. V gave up 1 base and J gave up 3 bases, with 13 bases separating them. CDR3 amino acids: CASSQGWNSNYEQYF. CDR3 coding DNA: TGCGCCAGCAGCCAAGGCTGGAACAGCAACTACGAGCAGTACTTC.

The rearrangement joins TRBV7-9 to TRBJ2-5; tentative D call: TRBD2 (5 bases). This CDR3 contains 12 residues. Germline assignment: CDR1 SEHNR and CDR2 FQNEAQ (reference sequence). CDR3: CSTGEGQETQYF. CDR3 bases: TGTTCCACTGGAGAGGGCCAAGAGACCCAGTACTTC.

CDR3 amino acids: CASSLGTSGHNEQFF. DNA for the CDR3: TGTGCCAGCAGCTTGGGGACTAGCGGACACAATGAGCAGTTCTTC. The chain employs TRBV11-3 and TRBJ2-1, with 11 bases matching TRBD2. Germline lookup yields CDR1 SGHNT and CDR2 YENEEA. V shed 3 bases and J 5 bases; nucleotides not matched to a gene: 3. The CDR3 runs to 15 residues.

This chain joins TRBV28 and TRBJ1-2; 12 nucleotides align to TRBD1. Germline loops: CDR1 MDHEN, CDR2 SYDVKM. Trimming cost V 5 bases and J 3 bases; bases outside gene matches: 4. This CDR3 region has 15 residues. CDR3 bases: TGTGCCAGCAGTCCCGGGACAGGGGGCGACTATGGCTACACCTTC. Protein: CASSPGTGGDYGYTF.

This clone occurred once. V gene TRBV10-3 combines with J gene TRBJ2-1; 10 bases are shared with TRBD1. CDR3 length: 14 residues. J gave up 9 bases and V 6 bases, and 8 bases lay outside the gene matches. CDR1 and CDR2 (germline): ENHRY, SYGVKD. The CDR3: CAIRQTGGWGEQFF. CDR3 DNA: TGTGCCATCAGGCAGACAGGGGGCTGGGGTGAGCAGTTCTTC.